This is a list of T cell receptor beta chains from one sample in a study of blood T cell repertoires in COVID-19. The repertoire was sequenced with immunoSEQ multiplex PCR; TCRdb's copy has only in-frame clones and lacks some. The sample lists over 150,000 clones; about four fifths were seen once. The sequencing sample was made of peripheral blood. The receptors here all came from a woman between 55 and 75 years old with acute or convalescent COVID-19. CDR3s include the opening cysteine and the closing phenylalanine or tryptophan. D genes are given only for firm matches. Some rows mark clone size as missing; the rest say once, few, many or name a class of expanded clone.

D: TRBD1
J: TRBJ1-5
size: NA
V: TRBV7-3
DNA: TGTGCCAGCAGGCGGACAGGGTACCAGCCCCAGCATTTT
CDR3: CASRRTGYQPQHF

D: TRBD2
J: TRBJ2-1
size: once
V: TRBV7-2
DNA: TGTGCCAGCAGGAGAAGCGGGGGGGCAGGGAATGAGCAGTTCTTC
CDR3: CASRRSGGAGNEQFF

D: TRBD2
J: TRBJ2-3
size: NA
V: TRBV6-5
DNA: TGTGCCAGCAGTATGCGGGGGGCGTACACAGATACGCAGTATTTT
CDR3: CASSMRGAYTDTQYF

D: TRBD2
J: TRBJ2-1
size: NA
V: TRBV5-1
DNA: TGCGCCAGCAGCTTGGGGAGGACTAGCTTCAATGAGCAGTTCTTC
CDR3: CASSLGRTSFNEQFF

D: NA
J: TRBJ1-6
size: NA
V: TRBV5-1
DNA: TGCGCCAGCAGCTTAGGTCAGGGTGTAAGCTCCTATAATTCACCCCTCCACTTT
CDR3: CASSLGQGVSSYNSPLHF

D: NA
J: TRBJ1-1
size: NA
V: TRBV3-1/TRBV3-2
DNA: TGTGCCAGCAGCCAAGGGGCAGGGGCAGGGACTGAAGCTTTCTTT
CDR3: CASSQGAGAGTEAFF

D: NA
J: TRBJ1-3
size: NA
V: TRBV11-3
DNA: TGTGCCAGCAGCTTAGGAGGAGAATACGGAAACACCATATATTTT
CDR3: CASSLGGEYGNTIYF

D: NA
J: TRBJ1-1
size: NA
V: TRBV6-6
DNA: TGTGCCAGCAGTCCCTCGGGGGGCAGGCGGGTTGAAGCTTTCTTT
CDR3: CASSPSGGRRVEAFF

D: NA
J: TRBJ2-5
size: NA
V: TRBV4-1
DNA: TGCGCCAGCAGCCCCGGGACTCCTAAAGAGACCCAGTACTTC
CDR3: CASSPGTPKETQYF

D: TRBD1
J: TRBJ1-1
size: NA
V: TRBV18
DNA: TGTGCCAGCTCACGGCTGGACAGGGGAAGCACTGAAGCTTTCTTT
CDR3: CASSRLDRGSTEAFF

D: NA
J: TRBJ1-1
size: NA
V: TRBV3-1/TRBV3-2
DNA: TGTGCCAGCAGCCAAGAGGGAGAGGGCACTGAAGCTTTCTTT
CDR3: CASSQEGEGTEAFF

D: NA
J: TRBJ1-5
size: NA
V: TRBV30
DNA: TGTGCCTCGGGGGGGCACAATCAGCCCCAGCATTTT
CDR3: CASGGHNQPQHF

D: TRBD1
J: TRBJ1-4
size: NA
V: TRBV5-1
DNA: TGCGCCAGCAGCACGGAGGGGGCCGGGGTTGAAAAACTGTTTTTT
CDR3: CASSTEGAGVEKLFF

D: TRBD1
J: TRBJ1-6
size: NA
V: TRBV10-2
DNA: TGCGCCACCGCGGGACAGATTAATTCACCCCTCCACTTT
CDR3: CATAGQINSPLHF

D: TRBD1
J: TRBJ2-2
size: NA
V: TRBV5-1
DNA: TGCGCCAGCAGCGGGACAGCGAACACCGGGGAGCTGTTTTTT
CDR3: CASSGTANTGELFF

D: NA
J: TRBJ1-3
size: NA
V: TRBV27
DNA: TGTGCCAGCAGCTCCTTTCGCTCTGGAAACACCATATATTTT
CDR3: CASSSFRSGNTIYF

D: NA
J: TRBJ2-2
size: NA
V: TRBV11-3
DNA: TGTGCCAGCAGCTTAGTAGGGGGCACCGGGGAGCTGTTTTTT
CDR3: CASSLVGGTGELFF

D: NA
J: TRBJ1-1
size: NA
V: TRBV7-9
DNA: TGTGCCAGCAGCTCAGGGGTTGGCACTGAAGCTTTCTTT
CDR3: CASSSGVGTEAFF

D: TRBD1
J: TRBJ1-1
size: NA
V: TRBV28
DNA: TGTGCCAGCTCCGAACAGGGGGCTGGGACTGAAGCTTTCTTT
CDR3: CASSEQGAGTEAFF

D: NA
J: TRBJ1-5
size: NA
V: TRBV9
DNA: TGTGCCAGCAGCGTAGAGGGGGACAACAATCAGCCCCAGCATTTT
CDR3: CASSVEGDNNQPQHF

D: TRBD2
J: TRBJ2-1
size: NA
V: TRBV7-8
DNA: TGTGCCAGCACCGGGGGGGTGATAGCGGGGCTAAGCTCCTACAATGAGCAGTTCTTC
CDR3: CASTGGVIAGLSSYNEQFF

D: TRBD1
J: TRBJ1-2
size: NA
V: TRBV5-4
DNA: TGTGCCAGCAGCTTACGAGACAGGGGGCAAATGGGTGGCTACACCTTC
CDR3: CASSLRDRGQMGGYTF

D: TRBD2
J: TRBJ2-4
size: few
V: TRBV4-2
DNA: TGTGCCAGCAGCCAAGTCAGCGGGGGGGCTGGAAACATTCAGTACTTC
CDR3: CASSQVSGGAGNIQYF

D: TRBD1
J: TRBJ1-5
size: NA
V: TRBV7-2
DNA: TGTGCCAGTACTGAGGCAGGGACAGGGGAACAGCCCCAGCATTTT
CDR3: CASTEAGTGEQPQHF

D: NA
J: TRBJ1-5
size: NA
V: TRBV20-1
DNA: TGCAGTGCTAGTGCCAGGGAGGGGAGCAATCAGCCCCAGCATTTT
CDR3: CSASAREGSNQPQHF

D: TRBD2
J: TRBJ2-5
size: NA
V: TRBV7-6
DNA: TGTGCCAGCAGCTTATATAGCGGGGGGCGGAAAGAGACCCAGTACTTC
CDR3: CASSLYSGGRKETQYF

D: NA
J: TRBJ2-7
size: NA
V: TRBV14
DNA: TGTGCCAGCAGCCGGATCGGAGGGTCCCACGAGCAGTACTTC
CDR3: CASSRIGGSHEQYF

D: TRBD1
J: TRBJ1-1
size: NA
V: TRBV19
DNA: TGTGCCAGTAGTAAGGGACAGGGGAATACTGAAGCTTTCTTT
CDR3: CASSKGQGNTEAFF

D: NA
J: TRBJ2-1
size: once
V: TRBV4-1
DNA: TGCGCCAGCAGCACGCAGGGGACACGCTACAATGAGCAGTTCTTC
CDR3: CASSTQGTRYNEQFF

D: NA
J: TRBJ2-7
size: NA
V: TRBV27
DNA: TGTGCCAGCAGTTTATTACAGGGCACCGGTGAGCAGTACTTC
CDR3: CASSLLQGTGEQYF

D: NA
J: TRBJ1-2
size: NA
V: TRBV5-1
DNA: TGCGCCAGCAGCTTTCTCGGGGATAGGGGCTACACCTTC
CDR3: CASSFLGDRGYTF

D: TRBD1
J: TRBJ1-1
size: few
V: TRBV27
DNA: TGTGCCAGCAGCACTCTCAGACAGGGAGTGAACACTGAAGCTTTCTTT
CDR3: CASSTLRQGVNTEAFF

D: NA
J: TRBJ2-2
size: NA
V: TRBV19
DNA: TGTGCCAGTAGGATTACCGGGACACTCACCGGGGAGCTGTTTTTT
CDR3: CASRITGTLTGELFF

D: TRBD2
J: TRBJ2-3
size: NA
V: TRBV29-1
DNA: TGCAGCGTTGAACCGGGAGGCGACCAGGGTGGGGGCACAGATACGCAGTATTTT
CDR3: CSVEPGGDQGGGTDTQYF

D: NA
J: TRBJ1-3
size: NA
V: TRBV18
DNA: TGTGCCAGCTCACCTCCCCCAGGAAACACCATATATTTT
CDR3: CASSPPPGNTIYF

D: TRBD1
J: TRBJ1-6
size: NA
V: TRBV5-1
DNA: TGCGCCAGCAGCCTGGGACAGGGTAATAATTCACCCCTCCACTTT
CDR3: CASSLGQGNNSPLHF

D: TRBD1
J: TRBJ1-2
size: NA
V: TRBV10-3
DNA: TGTGCCATCAGCACCGGGACAGGGGTGTCTGACTATGGCTACACCTTC
CDR3: CAISTGTGVSDYGYTF

D: NA
J: TRBJ1-2
size: NA
V: TRBV19
DNA: TGTGCCAGCCTACGTCTCAGCGGCTATGGCTACACCTTC
CDR3: CASLRLSGYGYTF

D: NA
J: TRBJ1-1
size: NA
V: TRBV6-5
DNA: TGTGCCAGCAGTCCGCTTTTGGGGAGTGGAGCTTTCTTT
CDR3: CASSPLLGSGAFF

D: TRBD2
J: TRBJ2-1
size: NA
V: TRBV28
DNA: TGTGCCAGCAGCCCGCCGACTAGCGGGCATTACAATGAGCAGTTCTTC
CDR3: CASSPPTSGHYNEQFF

D: NA
J: TRBJ1-3
size: NA
V: TRBV5-6
DNA: TGTGCCAGCAGCCGGGACACCCTCTCTGGAAACACCATATATTTT
CDR3: CASSRDTLSGNTIYF